The 29 T cell receptor beta chains below all came from one sample that was sequenced in a study of cytomegalovirus exposure and HLA in healthy donors. The primer mix had 60 Vbeta and 13 Jbeta primers. Produced via immunoSEQ multiplex PCR; TCRdb's table is partial and in-frame only. The sample includes about 63,000 clones, around 89% seen only once; the top ten take around 10%. Sequencing was carried out using PBMCs. The source is a woman aged 25 to 45 in good health and CMV-seropositive.

The V and J genes are TRBV28 and TRBJ2-4; 7 bases agree with TRBD1. Germline-derived CDR1 and CDR2 are MDHEN and SYDVKM. Trimming removed 1 base from V and 15 bases from J; junction bases left unmatched: 12. This CDR3 has 14 residues. CDR3: CASSLSTGSRIGYF. The CDR3 DNA reads TGTGCCAGCAGTTTATCGACAGGGAGCAGGATCGGGTACTTC.

The rearrangement links TRBV5-1 to TRBJ2-7; possibly TRBD1 for D (6 bases). Trimming pared 2 bases from V and 2 bases from J, leaving 11 bases between. Germline V gives CDR1 SGHRS, CDR2 YFSETQ. The CDR3 length is 14 residues. CDR3 loop: CASSFMDRPYEQYF. The CDR3 bases are TGCGCCAGCAGCTTTATGGACAGACCCTACGAGCAGTACTTC.

The CDR3 protein is CASSPLAGGSYEQYF. For the CDR3, the DNA is TGTGCCAGCAGCCCCCTGGCGGGAGGCTCCTACGAGCAGTACTTC. The genes are TRBV7-8 and TRBJ2-7; 8 bases agree with TRBD2. With V trimmed by 5 bases and J by 0 bases, 6 bases remained unmatched. This CDR3 contains 15 residues. Per the germline V gene, CDR1 is SGHVS and CDR2 is FQNEAQ.

The genes are TRBV30 and TRBJ2-3; 7 bases match TRBD2. This CDR3 is 18 amino acids long. Germline lookup yields CDR1 GTSNPN and CDR2 SVGIG (reference sequence). V shed 0 bases and J 1 base; nucleotides not matched to a gene: 13. CDR3 in DNA: TGTGCCTGGAGTGTACGAAGGTTCGGGGGGTCGGGCACAGATACGCAGTATTTT. This codes for CAWSVRRFGGSGTDTQYF.

V and J are TRBV5-8 and TRBJ2-1; the match to TRBD2 covers 13 bases. The CDR3 runs 15 residues. V was clipped by 3 bases and J by 4 bases; unmatched bases: 1. The germline gives CDR1 SGHTS, CDR2 YDEGEE. CDR3 region: CASSWTSGRYNEQFF. CDR3 nucleotides: TGTGCCAGCAGCTGGACTAGCGGGAGATACAATGAGCAGTTCTTC.

This chain links TRBV19 with TRBJ2-7; 9 bases match TRBD2. The V and J ends lost 3 bases and 2 bases, in that order; junction bases with no gene match: 2. Germline loops: CDR1 LNHDA, CDR2 SQIVND (reference sequence). The CDR3 is 14 amino acids. CDR3 DNA: TGTGCCAGTAGTATGACTAGCGGACCCTACGAGCAGTACTTC. This gives the protein CASSMTSGPYEQYF.

As regards this clone: Compared with germline, one end of the junction differs, possibly owing to a read error. This sample also contains other DNA sequences that code for the same CDR3. V gene TRBV27 combines with J gene TRBJ2-7; 7 nucleotides line up with TRBD1. CDR3 length: 13 amino acids. Per germline, CDR1 MNHEY and CDR2 SMNVEV (reference sequence). CDR3 sequence reads: CASSPGTAYEQYF. Written as DNA, the CDR3 is TGCGCCAGCAGCCCGGGGACAGCCTACGAGCAGTACTTC.

In DNA form, the CDR3 reads TGTGCCAGCAGTGCCGGACAGGGCGGTAACGAGCAGTACTTC. As protein: CASSAGQGGNEQYF. This chain joins TRBV27 and TRBJ2-7; the match to TRBD1 covers 8 bases. The V gene's germline CDR1 is MNHEY and CDR2 SMNVEV (reference sequence). The CDR3 is 14 amino acids. V lost 5 bases to trimming and J lost 5 bases; unmatched junction nucleotides: 8.

This chain uses TRBV5-1 with TRBJ2-3, with no clear D. Trimming left V 0 bases short and J 13 bases short, with 24 bases between. The CDR3 is 16 residues long. Germline CDR1 and CDR2: SGHRS and YFSETQ. CDR3 bases: TGCGCCAGCAGCTTGGTTCTTTCTAGTGCTGATGAGTCTAAGTATTTT. It encodes CASSLVLSSADESKYF.

This clone was counted a few times. J is TRBJ1-6 and V is TRBV5-1; the D gene is possibly TRBD1 (6 bases). Germline V gives CDR1 SGHRS, CDR2 YFSETQ. Trimming pared 0 bases from V and 9 bases from J, leaving 16 bases between. This CDR3 is built from 16 residues. CDR3 DNA sequence: TGCGCCAGCAGCTTGGGTCTCGGGACACAAAGTTCACCCCTCCACTTT. Protein sequence: CASSLGLGTQSSPLHF.

This chain joins TRBV5-1 and TRBJ1-2; TRBD1 matches at 7 bases. V shed 5 bases, J shed 4 bases, and the junction held 8 bases outside the gene matches. CDR1 and CDR2 (germline): SGHRS, YFSETQ. The CDR3 extends over 14 amino acids. The CDR3 DNA is TGCGCCAGCAGGGGAATAAGGGACAGCTATGGCTACACCTTC. This gives the protein CASRGIRDSYGYTF.

The chain couples TRBV20-1 to TRBJ2-5; D ambiguous. This CDR3 is built from 10 residues. Per the germline V gene, CDR1 is DFQATT and CDR2 is SNEGSKA (reference sequence). The ends were cut back, 3 bases at V and 5 bases at J, with 4 bases in the middle. The CDR3 bases are TGCAGTGCTAGGAGGGAGACCCAGTACTTC. Its translation: CSARRETQYF.

The V and J genes are TRBV29-1 and TRBJ2-7; 10 nucleotides line up with TRBD1. Germline V gene sequence: CDR1 SQVTM, CDR2 ANQGSEA. After removal of 1 base from V and 2 bases from J, the junction contained 8 bases not matched to a gene. This CDR3 spans 16 amino acids. The DNA of the CDR3 is TGCAGCGTTGAAGTCCGAGACAGGGGGCCTGCCTACGAGCAGTACTTC. Translated: CSVEVRDRGPAYEQYF.

The rearrangement joins TRBV30 to TRBJ2-5; 7 nucleotides agree with TRBD1. This CDR3 region has 14 residues. With 0 bases clipped from V and 5 bases from J, the junction kept 6 bases outside the gene matches. Germline CDR1 GTSNPN, CDR2 SVGIG (reference sequence). Here the CDR3 reads CAWSVDRAAETQYF. CDR3 sequence (DNA): TGTGCCTGGAGTGTCGACAGGGCCGCTGAGACCCAGTACTTC.

As regards this clone: The junction departs from germline at one end; a sequencing error may be responsible. The chain joins TRBV28 to TRBJ1-5; 8 bases align to TRBD1. Germline V gene lookup returns CDR1 MDHEN and CDR2 SYDVKM. The CDR3 runs to 15 residues. The CDR3 is CASSPDRGGNRPQHF. CDR3 in DNA: TGTGCCAGCAGCCCAGACAGGGGAGGGAATCGGCCCCAGCATTTT.

The gene calls are TRBV30 and TRBJ2-3; D gene unclear. V was shortened by 4 bases and J by 1 base, with 6 bases between the two germline ends. CDR1 is GTSNPN and CDR2 is SVGIG in the germline V gene (reference sequence). The CDR3 is made up of 12 amino acids. The chain's CDR3 is CAWNIGTDTQYF. In nucleotides, the CDR3 is TGTGCCTGGAACATCGGCACAGATACGCAGTATTTT.

The rearrangement uses TRBV4-2 and TRBJ2-3; 8 bases are shared with TRBD2. This CDR3 is built from 15 residues. V dropped 4 bases and J dropped 3; count of bases not matched to a gene: 6. Germline-derived CDR1 and CDR2 are LGHNA and YNFKEQ. The CDR3 here is CASSRSGISTDTQYF. The CDR3 DNA sequence: TGTGCCAGCAGCCGTAGCGGGATTTCAACAGATACGCAGTATTTT.

This CDR3 is CASSLRTGRDEQYF. CDR3 DNA: TGTGCCAGCAGCTTAAGGACAGGGAGGGACGAGCAGTACTTC. The rearrangement joins TRBV13 to TRBJ2-5, with D perhaps TRBD1 (8 bases). The DNA matches TRBJ2-7 better at its end, which makes the J call doubtful. This CDR3 has 14 residues. Germline CDR1 and CDR2: PRHDT and FYEKMQ (reference sequence).

The rearrangement links TRBV2 to TRBJ1-3; tentatively, D is TRBD1 (6 bases). V was cut by 1 base and J by 7 bases, with 14 bases left in between. The germline gives CDR1 SNHLY, CDR2 FYNNEI. CDR3 length: 15 residues. The CDR3 DNA is TGTGCCAGCAGTGAAGATCGTACAGGGCGGAACACCATATATTTT. Its protein product is CASSEDRTGRNTIYF.

This clone was seen a single time. J is TRBJ2-1 and V is TRBV6-1; 12 positions agree with TRBD1. Trimming took 3 bases from V and 9 from J; bases not matched to a gene: 6. Germline V lookup: CDR1 MNHNS, CDR2 SASEGT. The CDR3 loop spans 15 amino acids. This CDR3 is CASSEDGTGGSEQFF. The CDR3 DNA sequence: TGTGCCAGCAGTGAGGACGGGACAGGGGGCAGTGAGCAGTTCTTC.

V is TRBV11-2 and J is TRBJ2-7; 11 bases fit TRBD2. V lost 4 bases, J lost 3 bases, and 2 bases stayed unmatched. This CDR3 contains 14 residues. Germline V CDR1 and CDR2: SGHAT, FQNNGV. The CDR3 reads CASSSGLADYEQYF. For the CDR3, the DNA is TGTGCCAGCAGCTCGGGACTAGCGGACTACGAGCAGTACTTC.

The CDR3 sequence is CASTIAGGHYEQYF. The CDR3 DNA reads as TGTGCCAGCACCATTGCGGGAGGTCACTACGAGCAGTACTTC. The chain uses TRBV6-5 and TRBJ2-7, with 8 bases identical to TRBD2. The CDR3 length is 14 residues. With 7 bases clipped from V and 3 bases from J, the junction kept 8 bases outside the gene matches. The germline V gene has CDR1 MNHEY and CDR2 SVGAGI.

The chain combines TRBV9 with TRBJ1-2; no firm D call. Germline V gives CDR1 SGDLS, CDR2 YYNGEE. The CDR3 is 15 amino acids. V was shortened by 0 bases and J by 0 bases, with 9 bases between the two germline ends. The CDR3 sequence is CASSVGRTANYGYTF. The CDR3 bases are TGTGCCAGCAGCGTAGGGAGAACTGCTAACTATGGCTACACCTTC.

The rearrangement links TRBV29-1 to TRBJ1-2, with 10 bases identical to TRBD1. Germline V gene data show CDR1 as SQVTM and CDR2 as ANQGSEA. This CDR3 has 12 residues. The junction had 4 bases not matched to a gene; V was cut back by 4 bases and J by 8 bases. CDR3 in DNA: TGCAGCGTTGCGGACAGGGGGGACGGCTACACCTTC. Its protein is CSVADRGDGYTF.

This chain joins TRBV7-9 and TRBJ2-1; 8 positions match TRBD2. The trim removed 8 bases at V and 2 bases at J, leaving 8 bases unmatched. This CDR3 contains 15 residues. In germline, CDR1 is SEHNR, CDR2 FQNEAQ (reference sequence). The CDR3 region is CASLGGEVTYNEQFF. In DNA form, the CDR3 reads TGTGCCAGCCTCGGGGGGGAGGTCACCTACAATGAGCAGTTCTTC.

CDR3 region: CASSAWGANEKLFF. CDR3 coding DNA: TGTGCCAGCAGTGCTTGGGGGGCTAATGAAAAACTGTTTTTT. The chain combines TRBV28 with TRBJ1-4; possibly TRBD1 for D (5 bases). CDR3 length: 14 amino acids. Germline V gives CDR1 MDHEN, CDR2 SYDVKM. Trimming shortened V by 5 bases and J by 3 bases, and 10 bases separated the two germline ends.

This chain connects TRBV6-1 to TRBJ2-7, with D possibly TRBD1 on 6 matching bases. This CDR3 contains 15 residues. V was pared by 2 bases and J by 0 bases, with 11 bases between. Germline-derived CDR1 and CDR2 are MNHNS and SASEGT. The CDR3 DNA reads TGTGCCAGCAGTGAAATCGGACAGCCCTCCTACGAGCAGTACTTC. Translating gives CASSEIGQPSYEQYF.

V is TRBV29-1 and J is TRBJ2-1, with TRBD2 identical over 8 bases. Germline values: CDR1 SQVTM, CDR2 ANQGSEA. After removal of 6 bases from V and 3 bases from J, the junction contained 10 bases not matched to a gene. The CDR3 spans 15 residues. The CDR3 DNA reads TGCAGCGTCCGGGAGGGGCCCATAGGCTACAATGAGCAGTTCTTC. Translation: CSVREGPIGYNEQFF.

This chain joins TRBV27 and TRBJ1-2, with D tentatively TRBD1 (5 bases). The CDR3 runs 14 residues. V lost 6 bases and J 7 bases, leaving 18 bases between the germline ends. CDR1 and CDR2 (germline): MNHEY, SMNVEV (reference sequence). CDR3 region: CASRAQGNLFGYTF. CDR3 nucleotide sequence: TGTGCCAGCAGAGCTCAGGGTAACCTCTTTGGCTACACCTTC.